This TCR beta chain was recorded in a study of T cell repertoires in cytomegalovirus infection. Overall study context: Public TCR beta signatures were indicative of both CMV infection and a matching HLA type.

V lost 6 bases, J lost 3 bases, and 10 bases stayed unmatched. The CDR3 is 16 residues long. TCRdb analysed the reads with MiXCR anew, one entry per CDR3 protein. The sample has under 350,000 distinct CDR3 sequences; roughly 21% are singletons. This clonotype was seen a handful of times. Its antigen is currently unknown. The specimen was cultured PBMCs, collected from culture after CMV antigen stimulation. V is TRBV12-3 or TRBV12-4 and J is TRBJ2-2, with 7 positions matching TRBD1. The receptor's source is a human donor in good health (CMV status not recorded). Some clones in this sample may be carry-over from other donors' samples. The CDR3 sequence is CASSPDRWRYTGELFF. CDR3 coding DNA: TGTGCCAGCAGCCCGGACAGGTGGAGGTACACCGGGGAGCTGTTTTTT.